The 9 T cell receptor beta chains given below trace back to one sample, sequenced in a study of blood T cell repertoires in COVID-19. Sequencing was performed with immunoSEQ multiplex PCR; in TCRdb, only in-frame clones are kept and a portion is missing. The sample yields 430,000 or so clones, roughly 90% seen once. Sample: PBMCs or T cells enriched from blood (not recorded which). These receptors came from a woman aged 40 to 49 who had recovered from COVID-19.

This chain connects TRBV10-1 to TRBJ2-2, with a possible D match to TRBD1 (5 bases). CDR1 is WNHNN and CDR2 is SYGVQD in the germline V gene (reference sequence). The CDR3 sequence is 15 residues long. The V gene lost 3 bases and the J gene lost 1 base, with 9 bases spanning the gap. The CDR3 protein is CASSDPGKNTGELFF. The CDR3 region has the DNA TGCGCCAGCAGTGATCCAGGGAAGAACACCGGGGAGCTGTTTTTT.

The chain has TRBV7-2 and TRBJ1-2; TRBD1 matches 9 bases. The V segment lost 1 base and the J segment 7 bases; nucleotides outside the gene matches: 10. The V gene's germline CDR1 is SGHTA and CDR2 FQGNSA. The CDR3 has 16 residues. This chain's CDR3 is CASSLGLDRGARGYTF. The CDR3 DNA reads TGTGCCAGCAGCTTAGGTCTGGACAGGGGAGCGCGTGGCTACACCTTC.

The V gene is TRBV19, the J gene TRBJ2-7; 9 nucleotides match TRBD2. V lost 4 bases and J lost 2; bases outside the gene matches: 9. The CDR3 runs to 16 residues. Germline assignment: CDR1 LNHDA and CDR2 SQIVND (reference sequence). The CDR3 loop reads CASSTKNSGSPYEQYF. The CDR3 nucleotides read TGTGCCAGTAGTACCAAAAATAGCGGGAGTCCCTACGAGCAGTACTTC.

This chain connects TRBV11-3 to TRBJ2-1; 8 positions match TRBD2. Trimming removed 1 base from V and 3 bases from J; junction bases left unmatched: 8. CDR3 length: 17 residues. CDR1 and CDR2 from the germline V gene are SGHNT and YENEEA. This CDR3 reads CASSLAGGPPIYNEQFF. CDR3 nucleotide sequence: TGTGCCAGCAGCTTAGCGGGAGGGCCTCCCATCTACAATGAGCAGTTCTTC. The full variable domain, with the rest looked up from reference TRBV11-3 and TRBJ2-1, is EAGVVQSPRYKIIEKKQPVAFWCNPISGHNTLYWYLQNLGQGPELLIRYENEEAVDDSQLPKDRFSAERLKGVDSTLKIQPAELGDSAVYLCASSLAGGPPIYNEQFFGPGTRLTVL.

This rearrangement joins TRBV13 to TRBJ1-2, with D hard to call. Trimming stripped 4 bases from V and 0 bases from J, with 15 bases between. This CDR3 is built from 16 residues. Germline V gene sequence: CDR1 PRHDT, CDR2 FYEKMQ (reference sequence). As DNA, the CDR3 is TGTGCCAGCAGCTACCCTCAGGTATTGACTAACTATGGCTACACCTTC. Translating it yields CASSYPQVLTNYGYTF.

The chain carries TRBV30 and TRBJ1-6, with D tentatively TRBD1 (6 bases). Germline V gene sequence: CDR1 GTSNPN, CDR2 SVGIG (reference sequence). The CDR3 extends over 14 amino acids. V lost 6 bases and J lost 11, with 20 bases in between. CDR3 DNA sequence: TGTGCCTGCCCCCGGACAGACTTGGGTCCACCCCTCCACTTT. Its translation: CACPRTDLGPPLHF. Filled out from reference TRBV30 and TRBJ1-6, the complete variable domain reads SQTIHQWPATLVQPVGSPLSLECTVEGTSNPNLYWYRQAAGRGLQLLFYSVGIGQISSEVPQNLSASRPQDRQFILSSKKLLLSDSGFYLCACPRTDLGPPLHFGNGTRLTVT.

This rearrangement joins TRBV7-2 to TRBJ1-5; D might be TRBD1 (5 bases). Trimming stripped 4 bases from V and 5 bases from J, with 12 bases between. In germline, CDR1 is SGHTA, CDR2 FQGNSA. The CDR3 runs to 14 residues. This chain's CDR3 is CASSSKLQDQPQHF. The CDR3 DNA reads TGTGCCAGCAGCTCGAAGTTACAGGATCAGCCCCAGCATTTT.

V usage is TRBV11-3 and J usage is TRBJ2-2; D is unclear. V was cut by 4 bases and J by 6 bases, with 9 bases left in between. In germline, CDR1 is SGHNT, CDR2 YENEEA. This CDR3 contains 13 residues. The CDR3 protein is CASSSRTAGELFF. CDR3 bases: TGTGCCAGCAGCTCGAGAACGGCCGGGGAGCTGTTTTTT.

This clone was recorded only once. The DNA of the CDR3 is TGTGCCAGCAGCTTAGCGGGAGTGCCCTACGAGCAGTACTTC. This encodes CASSLAGVPYEQYF. The genes are TRBV7-6 and TRBJ2-7; TRBD2 might be the D (5 bases). V was shortened by 0 bases and J by 2 bases, with 8 bases between the two germline ends. The CDR3 has 14 amino acids. Germline loops: CDR1 SGHVS, CDR2 FNYEAQ.